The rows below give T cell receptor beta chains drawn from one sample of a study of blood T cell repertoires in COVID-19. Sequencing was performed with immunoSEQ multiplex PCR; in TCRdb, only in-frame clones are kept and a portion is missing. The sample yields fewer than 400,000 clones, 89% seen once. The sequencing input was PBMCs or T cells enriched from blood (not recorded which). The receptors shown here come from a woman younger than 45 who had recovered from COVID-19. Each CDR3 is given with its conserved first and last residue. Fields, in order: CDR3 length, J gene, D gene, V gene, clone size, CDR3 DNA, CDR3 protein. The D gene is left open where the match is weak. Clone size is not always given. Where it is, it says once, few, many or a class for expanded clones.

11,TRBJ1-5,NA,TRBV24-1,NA,TGTGCCACCACCGTCAATCAGCCCCAGCATTTT,CATTVNQPQHF
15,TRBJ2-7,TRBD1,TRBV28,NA,TGTGCCAGCAGTCAAACGGGACAGGGACAATACGAGCAGTACTTC,CASSQTGQGQYEQYF
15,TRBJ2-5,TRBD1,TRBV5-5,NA,TGTGCCAGCAGCTTGCCGTGGACAGGAGAAGAGACCCAGTACTTC,CASSLPWTGEETQYF
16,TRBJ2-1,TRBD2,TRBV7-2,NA,TGTGCCAGCAGCTCCCAACTGAGCGGGGGGGCGTATGAGCAGTTCTTC,CASSSQLSGGAYEQFF
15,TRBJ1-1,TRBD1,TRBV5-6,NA,TGTGCCAGCAGCCCCAGGACAGGGGTTGGGACTGAAGCTTTCTTT,CASSPRTGVGTEAFF
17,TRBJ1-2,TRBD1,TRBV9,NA,TGTGCCAGCAGCGTCAACCCAGAGGGACAGGGGATGTATGGCTACACCTTC,CASSVNPEGQGMYGYTF
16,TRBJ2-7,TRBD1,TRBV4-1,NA,TGCGCCAGCAGCCAGGCCACAGGGGCAACTCTCTACGAGCAGTACTTC,CASSQATGATLYEQYF
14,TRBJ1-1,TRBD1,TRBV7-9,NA,TGTGCCAGCAGCAAGACAGGGTCTAACACTGAAGCTTTCTTT,CASSKTGSNTEAFF
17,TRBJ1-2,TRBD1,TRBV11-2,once,TGTGCCAGCAGAGACACCGGGACAGGGACCCGTAACTATGGCTACACCTTC,CASRDTGTGTRNYGYTF
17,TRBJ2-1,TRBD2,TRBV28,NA,TGTGCCAGCAGTTTTTATTCCCTAGCGGAGACCTACAATGAGCAGTTCTTC,CASSFYSLAETYNEQFF
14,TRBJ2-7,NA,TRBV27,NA,TGTGCCAGCAGACGAACACAGGGATCCTACGAGCAGTACTTC,CASRRTQGSYEQYF
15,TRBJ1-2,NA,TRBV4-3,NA,TGCGCCAGCAGCCAAGTCCACAAAGAAACCTATGGCTACACCTTC,CASSQVHKETYGYTF
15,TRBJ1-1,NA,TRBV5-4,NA,TGTGCCAGCACCCACGACCCGGGGGGGGGCACTGAAGCTTTCTTT,CASTHDPGGGTEAFF
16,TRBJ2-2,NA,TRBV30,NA,TGTGCCTGGAGTACCCTCGCGCAGGCGAACACCGGGGAGCTGTTTTTT,CAWSTLAQANTGELFF
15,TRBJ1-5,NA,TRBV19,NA,TGTGCCAGCGCTCAAGGGACACTTAGCAATCAGCCCCAGCATTTT,CASAQGTLSNQPQHF
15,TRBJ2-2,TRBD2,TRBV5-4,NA,TGTGCCAGCAGCTTACTAGCGGGAGGCACCGGGGAGCTGTTTTTT,CASSLLAGGTGELFF
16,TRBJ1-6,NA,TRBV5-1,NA,TGCGCCAGCAGCTTATCCCCCGGGGGCTATAATTCACCCCTCCACTTT,CASSLSPGGYNSPLHF
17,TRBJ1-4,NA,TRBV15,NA,TGTGCCACCAGCAGCGAAAAGACTGGGGGGTGGGGAGAAAAACTGTTTTTT,CATSSEKTGGWGEKLFF
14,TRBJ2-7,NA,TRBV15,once,TGTGCCACCAGCAGAGAACTAGCAAGATACGAGCAGTACTTC,CATSRELARYEQYF
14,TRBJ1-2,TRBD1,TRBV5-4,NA,TGTGCCAGCAGCGAAGGGACAGGGGCGTATGGCTACACCTTC,CASSEGTGAYGYTF
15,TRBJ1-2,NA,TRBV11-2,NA,TGTGCCAGCAGCTTAGGGGCGGGGGTTAAATATGGCTACACCTTC,CASSLGAGVKYGYTF
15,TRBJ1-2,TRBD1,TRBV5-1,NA,TGCGCCAGCAGCTCTACCGGGACAGGGGCGGGAGGCTACACCTTC,CASSSTGTGAGGYTF
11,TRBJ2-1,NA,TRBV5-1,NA,TGCGCCAGCAGCTTCGGGGGAGTGCTGTTCTTC,CASSFGGVLFF
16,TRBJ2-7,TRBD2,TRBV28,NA,TGTGCCAGCAGTTCCCTTGGGGGAGGGTACTCCTACGAGCAGTACTTC,CASSSLGGGYSYEQYF
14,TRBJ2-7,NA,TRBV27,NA,TGTGCCAGCAGTTTATTTCTAGGGGGGGACGAGCAGTACTTC,CASSLFLGGDEQYF
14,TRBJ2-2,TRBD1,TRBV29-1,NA,TGCAGCGTTGGGAGGACAGGGAACACCGGGGAGCTGTTTTTT,CSVGRTGNTGELFF
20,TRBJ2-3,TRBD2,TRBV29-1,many,TGCAGCGTTGAGAAGTGGTCTAGCGGGGGGTCAAGAACTAGCACAGATACGCAGTATTTT,CSVEKWSSGGSRTSTDTQYF
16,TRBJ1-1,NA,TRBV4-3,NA,TGCGCCAGCAGCCAAGATTCTACGGGGATGGACACTGAAGCTTTCTTT,CASSQDSTGMDTEAFF
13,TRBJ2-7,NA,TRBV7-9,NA,TGTGCCAGCAGCCCAAGGGGCATGACCGAGCAGTACTTC,CASSPRGMTEQYF
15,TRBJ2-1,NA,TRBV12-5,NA,TGTGCTAGTGGTTTGGGACCTAGCTCCTACAATGAGCAGTTCTTC,CASGLGPSSYNEQFF
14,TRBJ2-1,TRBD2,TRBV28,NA,TGTGCCAGCAGTTTTAGCGGGGGCTACAATGAGCAGTTCTTC,CASSFSGGYNEQFF
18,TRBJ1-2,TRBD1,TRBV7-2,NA,TGTGCCAGCAGCTTTGGTCGGGCTCGGGACAGCAATAACTATGGCTACACCTTC,CASSFGRARDSNNYGYTF
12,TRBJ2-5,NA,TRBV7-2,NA,TGTGCCAGCAGCTTAGTAGTAGAGACCCAGTACTTC,CASSLVVETQYF
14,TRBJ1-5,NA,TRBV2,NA,TGTGCCAGCAGCCAGGGAAGATCGAATCAGCCCCAGCATTTT,CASSQGRSNQPQHF
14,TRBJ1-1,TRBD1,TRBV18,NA,TGTGCCAGCTCACCCGGACAGGGGCTCACTGAAGCTTTCTTT,CASSPGQGLTEAFF
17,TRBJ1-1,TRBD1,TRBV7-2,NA,TGTGCCAGCAGCTTAGCGGGACAGACTACAAGGAACACTGAAGCTTTCTTT,CASSLAGQTTRNTEAFF
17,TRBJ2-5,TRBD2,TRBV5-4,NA,TGTGCCAGCAGCTTTAAAACTAGCGGGGGTTATTCGGGGACCCAGTACTTC,CASSFKTSGGYSGTQYF
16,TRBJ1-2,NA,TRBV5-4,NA,TGTGCCAGCAGCTTGGCCCGGGGAATACAAGACTATGGCTACACCTTC,CASSLARGIQDYGYTF
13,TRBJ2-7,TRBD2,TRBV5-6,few,TGTGCCAGCAGCTTGGCCGGGGGGAACGAGCAGTACTTC,CASSLAGGNEQYF
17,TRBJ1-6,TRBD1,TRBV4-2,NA,TGTGCCAGCAGCCAAGACGGGACAGGGGTTCCCAATTCACCCCTCCACTTT,CASSQDGTGVPNSPLHF
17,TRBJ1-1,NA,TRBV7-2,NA,TGTGCCAGCAGCCAGGACGTCTTGGGAGGCATGAACACTGAAGCTTTCTTT,CASSQDVLGGMNTEAFF
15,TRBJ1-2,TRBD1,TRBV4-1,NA,TGCGCCAGCAGCCGCAGGGGGTGGGGATTCTATGGCTACACCTTC,CASSRRGWGFYGYTF
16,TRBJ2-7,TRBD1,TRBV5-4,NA,TGTGCCAGCAGCTTGGTACGGGACAGGGGCCGCTACGAGCAGTACTTC,CASSLVRDRGRYEQYF
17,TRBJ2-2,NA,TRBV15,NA,TGTGCCACCACCCCATCAAGGCAGGGTGGGTACACCGGGGAGCTGTTTTTT,CATTPSRQGGYTGELFF
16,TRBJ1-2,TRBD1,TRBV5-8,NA,TGTGCCAGCAGCTTGTATACAGGGGAATTGAGCTATGGCTACACCTTC,CASSLYTGELSYGYTF
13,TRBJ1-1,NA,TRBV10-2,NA,TGCGCCAGCAGTAAACTAGTTGGCACTGAAGCTTTCTTT,CASSKLVGTEAFF
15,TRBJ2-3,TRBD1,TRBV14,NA,TGTGCCAGCAGCCCTACAACTACAGGGGCAGATACGCAGTATTTT,CASSPTTTGADTQYF
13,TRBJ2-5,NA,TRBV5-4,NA,TGTGCCAGCAGCTTTACCCCAGGGGAGACCCAGTACTTC,CASSFTPGETQYF
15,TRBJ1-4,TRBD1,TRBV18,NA,TGTGCCAGCTCACCAGAAATTGACAGGGGAGAAAAACTGTTTTTT,CASSPEIDRGEKLFF
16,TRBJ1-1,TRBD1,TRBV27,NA,TGTGCCAGCAGTTTATGGGCGGGACAGGGGGACACTGAAGCTTTCTTT,CASSLWAGQGDTEAFF
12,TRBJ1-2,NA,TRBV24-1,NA,TGTGCCACCAGTGAGTACAGGGATGGCTACACCTTC,CATSEYRDGYTF
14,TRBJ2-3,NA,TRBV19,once,TGTGCCAGTAGAGAAGCGGGTGAGACAGATACGCAGTATTTT,CASREAGETDTQYF
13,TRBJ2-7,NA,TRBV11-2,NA,TGTGCCAGCAGCCTGGGACTCGACTACGAGCAGTACTTC,CASSLGLDYEQYF
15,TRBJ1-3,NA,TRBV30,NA,TGTGCCTGGAGTGTACGGCTGCAGGGAGGAAACACCATATATTTT,CAWSVRLQGGNTIYF
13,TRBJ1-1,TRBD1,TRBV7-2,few,TGTGCCAGCAGCTACTCAGGGGGTACTGAAGCTTTCTTT,CASSYSGGTEAFF
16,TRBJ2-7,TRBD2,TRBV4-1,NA,TGCGCCAGCAGCCAAGAGTTACTAGCGGGTCTCTACGAGCAGTACTTC,CASSQELLAGLYEQYF
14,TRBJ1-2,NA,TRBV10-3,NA,TGTGCCATCAGTGAGTCAACAGATAACTATGGCTACACCTTC,CAISESTDNYGYTF
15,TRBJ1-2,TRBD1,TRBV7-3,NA,TGTGCCAGCAGCCCCACAGGGGGCCCCAACTATGGCTACACCTTC,CASSPTGGPNYGYTF
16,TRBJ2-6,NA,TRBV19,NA,TGTGCCAGTAGTATCTTGCAGGGTACTGGGGCCAACGTCCTGACTTTC,CASSILQGTGANVLTF
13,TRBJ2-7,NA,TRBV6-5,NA,TGTGCCAGCAGTTACGCTAGATTTTACGAGCAGTACTTC,CASSYARFYEQYF